Listed below are T cell receptor beta chains from one sample, sequenced in a study of breast tumors, draining lymph nodes, adjacent tissues. MiXCR, run by TCRdb on the multiplex PCR reads, gives a single entry per CDR3 protein. The sample records tens of thousands of distinct CDR3 sequences, over 55% being singletons. The sample taken for sequencing was breast tumor tissue. Receptors were obtained from a female donor with breast cancer. Some clones in this sample may be carry-over from other donors' samples. The CDR3 runs from the conserved cysteine through the conserved F or W. A D gene is named only where the DNA matches it firmly. Rows may omit the clone size; those that give it use once, few, many or a size class.

TRBJ1-4	many	TRBV29-1	NA	TGCAGCGTTGGGGAAAACAGTGGGCCCTCTAATGAAAAACTGTTTTTT	CSVGENSGPSNEKLFF
TRBJ1-1	many	TRBV12-3/TRBV12-4	TRBD1	TGTGCCAGCAGTTTGGCAGGGGGCAACACTGAAGCTTTCTTT	CASSLAGGNTEAFF
TRBJ2-2	many	TRBV6-2/TRBV6-3	TRBD1	TGTGCCACCTCGCCCGGGACAGGGGATACCGGGGAGCTGTTTTTT	CATSPGTGDTGELFF
TRBJ2-1	NA	TRBV3-1	TRBD2	TGTGCCAGCAGCCAAGTGGGGAGGACTAGCGGGTCCAATGAGCAGTTCTTC	CASSQVGRTSGSNEQFF
TRBJ2-1	medium-sized	TRBV29-1	NA	TGCAGCGTTGTATCGGGACAAGCGATCAATGAGCAGTTCTTC	CSVVSGQAINEQFF
TRBJ1-4	NA	TRBV11-3	TRBD1	TGTGCCAGCAGCTTAGAGGGACAGGCCATTGCAGCTAATGAAAAACTGTTTTTT	CASSLEGQAIAANEKLFF
TRBJ2-7	medium-sized	TRBV24-1	NA	TGTGCCACCAGTGATTCCTCAGGGAGCTCCTACGAGCAGTACTTC	CATSDSSGSSYEQYF
TRBJ2-7	few	TRBV7-9	NA	TGTGCCAGCAGCTCAAGTACTAGCCCCTACGAGCAGTACTTC	CASSSSTSPYEQYF
TRBJ2-7	many	TRBV18	NA	TGTGCCAGCTCACCGGCGGGCTACGAGCAGTACTTC	CASSPAGYEQYF
TRBJ1-2	once	TRBV19	NA	TGTGCCAGTACTCCGGCGGGCAGAAGCAACTATGGCTACACCTTC	CASTPAGRSNYGYTF
TRBJ1-2	NA	TRBV6-2/TRBV6-3	NA	TGTGCCAGCAGACTAGGGGGGCTACGGGATGGCTGCACCTTC	CASRLGGLRDGCTF
TRBJ2-1	NA	TRBV20-1	TRBD1	TGCAGTGCCATCGGACAGGGGGCAAGCGGGAGGAATGAGCAGTTCTTC	CSAIGQGASGRNEQFF
TRBJ1-2	medium-sized	TRBV20-1	NA	TGCAGTGCCAACGCCCCCGTGGGGATCTATGGCTACACCTTC	CSANAPVGIYGYTF
TRBJ2-3	NA	TRBV13	NA	TGTGCCAGCAGCCGGGACTTCTCTAGCACAGATACGCAGTATTTT	CASSRDFSSTDTQYF
TRBJ2-7	once	TRBV5-4	NA	TGTGCCAGCAGCTTACGAAGGGGATGCGAGCAGTACTTC	CASSLRRGCEQYF
TRBJ2-5	NA	TRBV29-1	TRBD1	TGCAGCGCCCAGGACAGGGGGGAGACCCAGTACTTC	CSAQDRGETQYF
TRBJ1-5	NA	TRBV20-1	NA	TGCAGTGCTAGAGAAGATCCGACCGGTCTTGAGCATTTT	CSAREDPTGLEHF